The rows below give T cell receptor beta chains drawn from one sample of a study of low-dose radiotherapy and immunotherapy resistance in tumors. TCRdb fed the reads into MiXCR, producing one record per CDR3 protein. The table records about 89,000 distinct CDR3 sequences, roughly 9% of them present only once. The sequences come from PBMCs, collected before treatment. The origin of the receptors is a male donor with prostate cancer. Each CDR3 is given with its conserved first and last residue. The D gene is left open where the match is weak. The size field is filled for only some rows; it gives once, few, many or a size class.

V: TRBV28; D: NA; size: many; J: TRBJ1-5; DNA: TGTGCCAGCAGTTTTATCCAGCCCCAGCATTTT; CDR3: CASSFIQPQHF
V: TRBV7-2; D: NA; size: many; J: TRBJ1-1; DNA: TGTGCCAGCAGCCCGCGGGCAGGGAGGGACACTGAAGCTTTCTTT; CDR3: CASSPRAGRDTEAFF
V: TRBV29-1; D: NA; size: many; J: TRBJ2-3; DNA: TGCAGCGTTTCCCCCTTCACAGGGTCCCAGTTTGATACGCAGTATTTT; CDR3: CSVSPFTGSQFDTQYF
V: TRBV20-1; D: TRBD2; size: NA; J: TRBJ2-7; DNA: TGCAGTGCGCCTCTAGCGGGAGGCCCCTACGAGCAGTACTTC; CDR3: CSAPLAGGPYEQYF
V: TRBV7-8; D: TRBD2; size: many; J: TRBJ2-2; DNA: TGTGCCAGCAGCTTACAACTAGCGGGAACCGGGGAGCTGTTTTTT; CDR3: CASSLQLAGTGELFF
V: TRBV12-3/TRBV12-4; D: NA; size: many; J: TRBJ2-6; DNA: TGTGCCAGCGCCTCTGGGGCCAACGTCCTGACTTTC; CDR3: CASASGANVLTF
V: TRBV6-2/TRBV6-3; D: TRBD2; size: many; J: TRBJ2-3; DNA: TGTGCCAGCAGTTACGGGCGGGAGGGGAGGAAAGATACGCAGTATTTT; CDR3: CASSYGREGRKDTQYF
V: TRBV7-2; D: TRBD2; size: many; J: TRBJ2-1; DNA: TGTGCCAGCAGCTTAGTTTCCTCTAGCGGCTCCTACAATGAGCAGTTCTTC; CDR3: CASSLVSSSGSYNEQFF
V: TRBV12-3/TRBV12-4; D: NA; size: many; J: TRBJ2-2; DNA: TGTGCCACCGTATCTCGGGATCCCGCCGGGGAGCTGTTTTTT; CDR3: CATVSRDPAGELFF
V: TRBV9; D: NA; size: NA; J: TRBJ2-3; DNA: TGTGCCAGCAGCGTCGGGACTCGAAGCACAGATACGCAGTATTTT; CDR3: CASSVGTRSTDTQYF
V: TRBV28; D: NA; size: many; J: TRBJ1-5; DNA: TGTGCCAGCAGTTTAAGGTGGGGGAATCAGCCCCAGCATTTT; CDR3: CASSLRWGNQPQHF
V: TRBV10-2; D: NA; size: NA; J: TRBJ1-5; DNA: TGCGCCAGCAGTGATGGGGGGGATCAGCCCCAGCATTTT; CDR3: CASSDGGDQPQHF
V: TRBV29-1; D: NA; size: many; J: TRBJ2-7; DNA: TGCAGCGTGGCAGCGTCGATGTCCTACGAGCAGTACTTC; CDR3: CSVAASMSYEQYF
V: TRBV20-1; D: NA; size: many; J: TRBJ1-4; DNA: TGCAGTGCTAGGATGGGGGGCGCGGGTGAAAAACTGTTTTTT; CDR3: CSARMGGAGEKLFF
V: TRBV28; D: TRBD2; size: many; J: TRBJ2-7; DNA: TGTGCCAGCAGCCGCCGACTAGCTTCCGAGCAGTACTTC; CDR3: CASSRRLASEQYF
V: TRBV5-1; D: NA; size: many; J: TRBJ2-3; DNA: TGCGCCAGCAGCCTTGGACCCTCTAGCACAGATACGCAGTATTTT; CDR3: CASSLGPSSTDTQYF
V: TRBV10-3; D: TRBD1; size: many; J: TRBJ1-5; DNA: TGTGCCATCAGTCCACAGGGGCGGAATCAGCCCCAGCATTTT; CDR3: CAISPQGRNQPQHF
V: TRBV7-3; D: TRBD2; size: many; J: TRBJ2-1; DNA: TGTGCCAGCAGCCCCCTGGTAGCGGGAGACGGTGAGCAGTTCTTC; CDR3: CASSPLVAGDGEQFF
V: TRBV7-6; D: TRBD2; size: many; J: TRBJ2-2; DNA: TGTGCCAGCAGCTTTTGGGCGGGAGGGGACACCGGGGAGCTGTTTTTT; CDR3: CASSFWAGGDTGELFF
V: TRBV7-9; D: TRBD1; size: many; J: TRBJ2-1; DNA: TGTGCCAGCAGCGTAAACAGGGGCATCTACAATGAGCAGTTCTTC; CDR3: CASSVNRGIYNEQFF
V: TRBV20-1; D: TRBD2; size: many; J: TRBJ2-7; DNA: TGCAGTGCTAGAGTCGTACTAGCGGGGGAACCCTACGAGCAGTACTTC; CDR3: CSARVVLAGEPYEQYF
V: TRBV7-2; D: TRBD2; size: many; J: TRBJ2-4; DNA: TGTGCCAGCAGCTTAGGGAGCGACGGGAGGGAAGGAAAGTACTTC; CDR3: CASSLGSDGREGKYF
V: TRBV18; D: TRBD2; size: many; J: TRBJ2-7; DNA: TGTGCCAGCTCACCACCGATGGCTAGCGGGAGCCTCACCTCGAACGAGCAGTACTTC; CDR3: CASSPPMASGSLTSNEQYF
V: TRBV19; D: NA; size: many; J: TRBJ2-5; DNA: TGTGCCAGTAGTAGCACAGGAGTCCAAGAGACCCAGTACTTC; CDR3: CASSSTGVQETQYF
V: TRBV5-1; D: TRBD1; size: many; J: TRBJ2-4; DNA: TGCGCCAGCAGCAGACAGGGGGCTGGGAACATTCAGTACTTC; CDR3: CASSRQGAGNIQYF
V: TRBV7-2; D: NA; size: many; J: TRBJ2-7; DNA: TGTGCCAGCAGCCCCGAGGGGGTAGGAGTGGACGAGCAGTACTTC; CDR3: CASSPEGVGVDEQYF
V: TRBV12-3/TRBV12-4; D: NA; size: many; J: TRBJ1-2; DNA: TGTGCCAGCCAGGGTAACTATGGCTACACCTTC; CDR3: CASQGNYGYTF
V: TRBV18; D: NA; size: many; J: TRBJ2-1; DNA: TGTGCCAGCTCACCACCTTTAAGCTCCTACAATGAGCAGTTCTTC; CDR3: CASSPPLSSYNEQFF
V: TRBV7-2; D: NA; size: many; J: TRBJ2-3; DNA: TGTGCCAGCAGCCCGCGCGAGAGAGATACGCAGTATTTT; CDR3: CASSPRERDTQYF
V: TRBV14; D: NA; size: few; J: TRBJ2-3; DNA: TGTGCCAGCAGCCCCGGACTGACAGATACGCAGTATTTT; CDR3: CASSPGLTDTQYF
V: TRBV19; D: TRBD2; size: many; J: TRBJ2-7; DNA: TGTGCCAGTAGTCCCACTAGCGGGAGATACTACGAGCAGTACTTC; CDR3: CASSPTSGRYYEQYF
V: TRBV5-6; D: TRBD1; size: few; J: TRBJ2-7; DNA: TGTGCCAGCAGCTTCGGGACAGGGGCATCCGAGCAGTACTTC; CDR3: CASSFGTGASEQYF